These T cell receptor beta chains were read from a single sample in a study of a mutant IDH1 vaccine in newly diagnosed glioma. For these TCRs, the target antigens are not known. Profiled with immunoSEQ multiplex PCR; TCRdb holds only in-frame clones, not every one. The repertoire holds around 25,000 clones, with around 73% as singletons. The sample consisted of PBMCs, taken from a glioma patient whose treatment included an IDH1 peptide vaccine. The receptors derive from a woman in her late teens or twenties with glioma. CDR3s include the opening cysteine and the closing phenylalanine or tryptophan. The D gene is left open where the match is weak. Some rows have no size entry. The others give once, few or many, or a class for an expanded clone.

D	V	size	J	DNA	CDR3
NA	TRBV5-6	NA	TRBJ1-2	TGTGCCAGCAGGGGGGCAGGGTTGAACTATGGCTACACCTTC	CASRGAGLNYGYTF
TRBD2	TRBV6-1	few	TRBJ2-2	TGTGCCAGCCAGAGCGGGAGGTTGAACACCGGGGAGCTGTTTTTT	CASQSGRLNTGELFF
TRBD1	TRBV9	NA	TRBJ2-3	TGTGCCAGCAGCCTAAGGACAGGGAGTGCAGATACGCAGTATTTT	CASSLRTGSADTQYF
TRBD1	TRBV14	NA	TRBJ2-6	TGTGCCAGCAGCCAATCCTCGGACAGGGTGTATGGGGCCAACGTCCTGACTTTC	CASSQSSDRVYGANVLTF
TRBD1	TRBV2	NA	TRBJ2-7	TGTGCCAGCAGTGACTCGACAGGGGGCTACGAGCAGTACTTC	CASSDSTGGYEQYF
NA	TRBV4-3	NA	TRBJ2-7	TGCGCCAGCAGCCAAGATGTCGCGTCTGGGGGTTACGAGCAGTACTTC	CASSQDVASGGYEQYF
TRBD2	TRBV10-1	NA	TRBJ2-1	TGCGCCAGCAGTGATTTAGCGGGGAGCAACAATGAGCAGTTCTTC	CASSDLAGSNNEQFF
NA	TRBV7-2	NA	TRBJ1-5	TGTGCCAGCAGTCAAACTAGTGGGTTGGATCAGCCCCAGCATTTT	CASSQTSGLDQPQHF
NA	TRBV7-6	NA	TRBJ1-1	TGTGCCAGCAGCTTAGGGGGGGTGTTTACTTTCTTT	CASSLGGVFTFF
TRBD1	TRBV5-4	NA	TRBJ2-2	TGTGCCAGCAGCCACCCGGGACAGGGCATCGGCGGGGAGCTGTTTTTT	CASSHPGQGIGGELFF
TRBD1	TRBV27	NA	TRBJ2-7	TGTGCCAGCAGGACAGGGGAGAGCTCCTACGAGCAGTACTTC	CASRTGESSYEQYF
NA	TRBV5-4	NA	TRBJ2-7	TGTGCCAGCAGCTTGAACGGCTACGAGCAGTACTTC	CASSLNGYEQYF
TRBD2	TRBV6-6	NA	TRBJ2-1	TGTGCCAGCAGGGGACTAGCGGGGGGGAGTAATGAGCAGTTCTTC	CASRGLAGGSNEQFF
TRBD2	TRBV25-1	NA	TRBJ2-2	TGTGCCAGCGCTGGCTGGGGGGGGGTGGATACCGGGGAGCTGTTTTTT	CASAGWGGVDTGELFF
NA	TRBV7-9	NA	TRBJ1-1	TGTGCCAGCAGCCCTCGGGACGAGATGATAGCTGAAGCTTTCTTT	CASSPRDEMIAEAFF
NA	TRBV4-1	NA	TRBJ2-2	TGCGCCAGCAGCCAGACAGGAGGGAGGGCCACCGGGGAGCTGTTTTTT	CASSQTGGRATGELFF
NA	TRBV5-4	NA	TRBJ2-3	TGTGCCAGCCCCTCGTGGGACGGGAGAACAGATACGCAGTATTTT	CASPSWDGRTDTQYF
NA	TRBV30	NA	TRBJ1-2	TGTGCCTGGAGTGTCCAATTTGGGGGCGGAAACTATGGCTACACCTTC	CAWSVQFGGGNYGYTF
NA	TRBV10-3	NA	TRBJ1-5	TGTGCCATCAGTGGGACACATAATAGCAATCAGCCCCAGCATTTT	CAISGTHNSNQPQHF
NA	TRBV4-3	NA	TRBJ2-7	TGCGCCAGCAGCCAGGGGGTGGGTAATTACGAGCAGTACTTC	CASSQGVGNYEQYF
NA	TRBV30	NA	TRBJ2-1	TGTGCCTGGAGTGGGGGGGGGCGATTCTACAATGAGCAGTTCTTC	CAWSGGGRFYNEQFF
NA	TRBV29-1	NA	TRBJ1-1	TGCAGCACTAACCCTTCATCCGGGAACACTGAAGCTTTCTTT	CSTNPSSGNTEAFF
NA	TRBV27	NA	TRBJ2-7	TGTGCCAGCAGTTTATACCAGGGACCCTACGAGCAGTACTTC	CASSLYQGPYEQYF
NA	TRBV6-1	NA	TRBJ2-7	TGTGCCAGCAGTGGTCTAGGGGGCTACGAGCAGTACTTC	CASSGLGGYEQYF
NA	TRBV4-3	NA	TRBJ1-4	TGCGCCAGCAGCCCGACCCTCGACAGGAAAAACCCGATTAATGAAAAACTGTTTTTT	CASSPTLDRKNPINEKLFF
NA	TRBV15	NA	TRBJ2-1	TGTGCCACCAGCGGAGACAGAAGCTCCTACAATGAGCAGTTCTTC	CATSGDRSSYNEQFF
NA	TRBV18	few	TRBJ2-3	TGTGCCAGCTCACCTCGGTCAGATACGCAGTATTTT	CASSPRSDTQYF
NA	TRBV5-1	NA	TRBJ1-1	TGCGCCAGCAGCTTGGACCTGGGGGTGAACACTGAAGCTTTCTTT	CASSLDLGVNTEAFF
TRBD1	TRBV29-1	NA	TRBJ1-2	TGCAGCGCCTCTAAACCCGGGGGGGACAGGACTTATTTTACTAGGGGCTACACCTTC	CSASKPGGDRTYFTRGYTF
NA	TRBV5-1	NA	TRBJ1-5	TGCGCCAGCAGCTTGGAGGGGGATGTTAGTCAGCCCCAGCATTTT	CASSLEGDVSQPQHF
TRBD2	TRBV6-5	NA	TRBJ2-1	TGTGCCAGCAGCCGGACTAGCGGGAGCCGGGGTGAGCAGTTCTTC	CASSRTSGSRGEQFF
TRBD2	TRBV7-8	few	TRBJ2-7	TGTGCCAGCAGCTCCAGACTAGCTATCGCCTCCGAGCAGTACTTC	CASSSRLAIASEQYF
NA	TRBV29-1	NA	TRBJ1-5	TGCAGCGTTGAAGAAGAGGTAGGAATCCCCCAGCATTTT	CSVEEEVGIPQHF
NA	TRBV18	NA	TRBJ1-1	TGTGCCAGCTCACCTTTAACAGGCCCCGTAGGAGCTTTCTTT	CASSPLTGPVGAFF
NA	TRBV6-5	NA	TRBJ2-1	TGTGCCAGCAGTTCCCTCCGGAATGAGCAGTTCTTC	CASSSLRNEQFF
NA	TRBV7-2	NA	TRBJ2-7	TGTGCCAGCAGCCTCACCTCGGGCAGCCAATACGAGCAGTACTTC	CASSLTSGSQYEQYF
TRBD2	TRBV4-1	NA	TRBJ2-1	TGCGCCAGCAGCCGAGGAGCGGGAGACTACAATGAGCAGTTCTTC	CASSRGAGDYNEQFF
NA	TRBV14	NA	TRBJ2-7	TGTGCCAGCAGCCCGCCCGAGGGAACAGGGTACTACGAGCAGTACTTC	CASSPPEGTGYYEQYF
NA	TRBV6-5	NA	TRBJ2-3	TGTGCCAGCAGTTACACGGCGAGTAGCACAGATACGCAGTATTTT	CASSYTASSTDTQYF
NA	TRBV6-5	NA	TRBJ1-2	TGTGCCAGCAGCCGGTACCCGGGGATCTATGGCTACACCTTC	CASSRYPGIYGYTF
NA	TRBV5-5	once	TRBJ2-7	TGTGCCAGCAGCTTGTTCTTGGACGACGAGCAGTACTTC	CASSLFLDDEQYF
NA	TRBV5-3	NA	TRBJ1-5	TGTGCCAGAAGCTTGTGCCAAAGGAACAATCAGCCCCAGCATTTT	CARSLCQRNNQPQHF
TRBD2	TRBV6-4	large	TRBJ2-1	TGTGCCAGCAGTGAGGGGGCTAGCGGGCAGGATGAGCAGTTCTTC	CASSEGASGQDEQFF
NA	TRBV5-6	NA	TRBJ1-4	TGTGCCAGCAGCCTCAGTGCAACTAATGAAAAACTGTTTTTT	CASSLSATNEKLFF
TRBD1	TRBV4-3	NA	TRBJ2-7	TGCGCCAGCAGCCGAGGACAGGGGCCAAGAGACGAGCAGTACTTC	CASSRGQGPRDEQYF
TRBD1	TRBV6-5	NA	TRBJ1-5	TGTGCCAGCAGCCGGACAGGACTTTATCAGCCCCAGCATTTT	CASSRTGLYQPQHF
NA	TRBV5-1	NA	TRBJ1-2	TGCGCCAGCAGCAATAGACAGAACCACCTACCTAACTATGGCTACACCTTC	CASSNRQNHLPNYGYTF
TRBD2	TRBV2	NA	TRBJ2-2	TGTGCCAGCAGTGAGGGCTGGGGAGGGACCGGGGAGCTGTTTTTT	CASSEGWGGTGELFF
TRBD1	TRBV2	NA	TRBJ2-5	TGTGCCAGCAGTGAAGCCTTGGACAGGGGGGAACAAGAGACCCAGTACTTC	CASSEALDRGEQETQYF
NA	TRBV7-3	few	TRBJ2-3	TGTGCCAGCAGCCGAGGACCGCTGCAGGTGGATACGCAGTATTTT	CASSRGPLQVDTQYF
NA	TRBV7-7	NA	TRBJ2-2	TGTGCTAGCAGCCCCATCCAGACGGCCACCGGGGAGCTGTTTTTT	CASSPIQTATGELFF
NA	TRBV4-3	NA	TRBJ1-4	TGCGCCAGCAGCCAAGAAAGAGCAACTAATGAAAAACTGTTTTTT	CASSQERATNEKLFF